This is a list of T cell receptor beta chains from one sample in a study of regulatory T cells in long-lasting Graves disease. TCRdb re-analysed the multiplex PCR reads in MiXCR, keeping a single row per CDR3 protein. This table has roughly 610,000 distinct CDR3 sequences, about 16% appearing once. In addition, the sample was reused for a study of T cells in Graves' hyperthyroidism and ophthalmopathy.

This sample comprised peripheral blood mononuclear cells (PBMCs), obtained at new diagnosis, from a patient treated with antithyroid drugs. These receptors were collected from a man younger than 35 with Graves disease. Both conserved end residues are part of each CDR3. A D gene is named only where the DNA matches it firmly. Size values are once, few and many counts, or a class for expanded clones, and some rows have none.

clone_size,d_call,j_call,v_call,cdr3_nt,cdr3_aa
NA,TRBD1,TRBJ1-1,TRBV30,TGTGCCTGGGGTAGACAGGGGAGGAGCACTGAAGCTTTCTTT,CAWGRQGRSTEAFF
NA,TRBD2,TRBJ2-4,TRBV4-1,TGCGCCAGCAGCCAAAAAAAGCGGGAGTACCGTGATCTAGCCAAAAACATTCAGTACTTC,CASSQKKREYRDLAKNIQYF
many,TRBD1,TRBJ1-1,TRBV28,TGTGCCAGCATTGGACAGGGGGCTTTGACTGAAGCTTTCTTT,CASIGQGALTEAFF
NA,TRBD2,TRBJ2-1,TRBV5-1,TGCGCCAGCACCCCCGGGACTAGGAGCAATGAGCAGTTCTTC,CASTPGTRSNEQFF
NA,NA,TRBJ2-1,TRBV24-1,TGTGCCACCCGGCACTCGGGGAGCTCCTACAATGAGCAGTTCTTC,CATRHSGSSYNEQFF
NA,NA,TRBJ2-1,TRBV6-5,TGTGCCAGCAGTTACTCCCCAGGGTACAATGAGCAGTTCTTC,CASSYSPGYNEQFF
NA,TRBD2,TRBJ2-1,TRBV11-2,TGTGCCAGCAGCTTGGGGGACGGGGGGTCCTACAATGAGCAGTTCTTC,CASSLGDGGSYNEQFF
many,NA,TRBJ2-7,TRBV28,TGTGCCAGCAGCCCCCCCGCGACCTACGAGCAGTACTTC,CASSPPATYEQYF
few,TRBD2,TRBJ2-1,TRBV24-1,TGTGCCACCAGTGGCCGTAAAGCGGGAGCTGACAATGAGCAGTTCTTC,CATSGRKAGADNEQFF
once,TRBD2,TRBJ2-1,TRBV11-2,TGTGCCAGCAGCTTAGTGGGAGGGCCCTCAGATGAGCAGTTCTTC,CASSLVGGPSDEQFF
many,TRBD2,TRBJ2-3,TRBV20-1,TGCAGTGCTAGAAGACTAGCGGAGAGCACAGATACGCAGTATTTT,CSARRLAESTDTQYF
many,NA,TRBJ1-1,TRBV11-2,TGTGCCAGCAGCTTAGGAACGAAGTACACTGAAGCTTTCTTT,CASSLGTKYTEAFF
many,NA,TRBJ1-2,TRBV2,TGTGCCAGCAGTGAAGCGATCAGGGTTGGCTACACCTTC,CASSEAIRVGYTF
many,TRBD2,TRBJ2-7,TRBV2,TGTGCCAGCAGTGAACGGGGGGTAACCTACGAGCAGTACTTC,CASSERGVTYEQYF
NA,TRBD2,TRBJ2-7,TRBV20-1,TGCAGTGCAATTAATAGCGGGAGGTCGGGGGAGCAGTACTTC,CSAINSGRSGEQYF
NA,NA,TRBJ1-5,TRBV12-3/TRBV12-4,TGTGCCAGCAGTTGGGGTCAACATCAGCCCCAGCATTTT,CASSWGQHQPQHF
NA,TRBD1,TRBJ1-2,TRBV5-1,TGCGCCAGCAGCTACGGACAGGACCCACCTAGCTATGGCTACACCTTC,CASSYGQDPPSYGYTF
many,NA,TRBJ2-7,TRBV15,TGTGCCACCAGCAGAGATCCCCCCGCCCACGAGCAGTACTTC,CATSRDPPAHEQYF
many,TRBD1,TRBJ2-7,TRBV10-3,TGTGCCATCAGTTCGACAGGGGGAGGAACATACGAGCAGTACTTC,CAISSTGGGTYEQYF
NA,NA,TRBJ2-1,TRBV5-4,TGTGCCAGCAGCTCTCTGGGACGGAAGTTCTTC,CASSSLGRKFF
NA,TRBD1,TRBJ1-2,TRBV6-1,TGTGCCAGCAGGACGGACAGGAACGTCTATGGCTACACCTTC,CASRTDRNVYGYTF
many,NA,TRBJ2-7,TRBV29-1,TGCAGCGTTGCTTCTGGGACCTACGAGCAGTACTTC,CSVASGTYEQYF
NA,TRBD2,TRBJ2-3,TRBV27,TGTGCCAGCGGCCCTCTACTAGCGGGAGACGCGCATACGCAGTATTTT,CASGPLLAGDAHTQYF
NA,TRBD1,TRBJ1-5,TRBV5-1,TGCGCCAGCAGCCGGGATACAGGGGGCAATCAGCCCCAGCATTTT,CASSRDTGGNQPQHF
NA,TRBD2,TRBJ2-1,TRBV15,TGTGCCACCAGCAGAGATGCCCGGGAGGGTGTCAATGAGCAGTTCTTC,CATSRDAREGVNEQFF
many,NA,TRBJ2-3,TRBV2,TGTGCCAGCAAGGCCTTATCAGATACGCAGTATTTT,CASKALSDTQYF
NA,NA,TRBJ2-1,TRBV11-3,TGTGCCAGCAGCTTATTTGGCGCTGGGGGCAGCTCCTACAATGAGCAGTTCTTC,CASSLFGAGGSSYNEQFF